These T cell receptor beta chains were read from a single sample in a study of HIV-infected patients and healthy controls. From the 5' RACE reads, TCRdb called clonotypes with MiXCR, one entry per CDR3 protein. The table has more than 15,000 distinct CDR3 sequences, roughly a fifth seen once. Sequencing used CD8+ T cells from blood. The receptor source for this set is a human donor in good health. The conserved cysteine and the conserved F or W are not part of the CDR3 here. Clone sizes are given selectively: once, few, many, or a class where the clone is expanded.

j_call | v_call | clone_size | cdr3_aa
TRBJ1-1 | TRBV27 | many | ASSPQGDGTEAF
TRBJ2-5 | TRBV7-9 | NA | ASSANRLAPSRETQY
TRBJ1-3 | TRBV6-6 | NA | ASSYSRSGPSQDGNTIY
TRBJ1-1 | TRBV5-6 | few | ASSAESTGVTEAF
TRBJ1-6 | TRBV20-1 | NA | SAPRDASSYNSPLH
TRBJ2-7 | TRBV14 | many | ASSQGRGYEQY